A single sample gave rise to the 20 T cell receptor beta chains below, sequenced in a study of Ad26.COV2.S vaccination and SARS-CoV-2 variants. Profiled with immunoSEQ multiplex PCR; TCRdb holds only in-frame clones, not every one. Of fewer than 400,000 clones in the sample, around 91% are singletons; the top ten hold about 1.9%. Treatment indicated: around 19 received Ad26.COV2.S at low or high dose, single or two shots; 5 received placebo; per-sample allocation not given. Repertoires come from day 63 after the first vaccine or placebo injection. The sample consisted of peripheral blood, taken in a trial of Ad26.COV2.S vaccine versus placebo. Every receptor here comes from a person between 18 and 65 years old who received the Ad26.COV2.S COVID-19 vaccine or a placebo.

Note on this clone: Other DNA sequences of this sample code for an identical CDR3. The J gene is TRBJ2-1, the V gene TRBV5-1, with 10 bases matching TRBD2. The junction had 4 bases not matched to a gene; V was cut back by 1 base and J by 6 bases. This CDR3 is built from 15 residues. Germline assignment: CDR1 SGHRS and CDR2 YFSETQ. The CDR3, as DNA: TGCGCCAGCAGCTTGCGGACTAGCGGAATCAATGAGCAGTTCTTC. Its translation is CASSLRTSGINEQFF.

The J gene is TRBJ1-1, the V gene TRBV2; D is undetermined. The CDR3 runs to 11 residues. The V gene lost 10 bases and the J gene lost 1 base, with 7 bases spanning the gap. The germline CDR1 and CDR2 sequences are SNHLY and FYNNEI. The DNA of the CDR3 is TGTGCCACGGCAGCGAACACTGAAGCTTTCTTT. Amino acid sequence: CATAANTEAFF. The full variable domain, in which reference TRBV2 and TRBJ1-1 provide the parts outside the CDR3, is EPEVTQTPSHQVTQMGQEVILRCVPISNHLYFYWYRQILGQKVEFLVSFYNNEISEKSEIFDDQFSVERPDGSNFTLKIRSTKLEDSAMYFCATAANTEAFFGQGTRLTVV.

The rearrangement joins TRBV5-1 to TRBJ1-1; 9 bases are a match to TRBD1. Losses at the gene ends were 4 bases for V and 1 base for J; bases not matched to a gene: 5. Looked up from germline, CDR1 is SGHRS and CDR2 is YFSETQ. The CDR3 spans 15 residues. For the CDR3, the DNA is TGCGCCAGCAGCCCACAGGGGGCCCCGAACACTGAAGCTTTCTTT. It is translated as CASSPQGAPNTEAFF.

The CDR3 DNA reads TGTGCCAGCAGTCTAAGTGGGGGCAATCAGCCCCAGCATTTT. It yields the protein CASSLSGGNQPQHF. The V gene is TRBV27, the J gene TRBJ1-5; D gene ambiguous. The CDR3 loop spans 14 amino acids. Trimming removed 5 bases at V and 2 bases at J, with 10 bases between. Germline V lookup: CDR1 MNHEY, CDR2 SMNVEV (reference sequence).

This clone was observed a single time. The rearrangement uses TRBV6-5 and TRBJ1-3; weak D call: TRBD1 (6 bases). Trimming took 1 base from V and 3 from J, leaving 13 bases between them. Germline V gene sequence: CDR1 MNHEY, CDR2 SVGAGI. The CDR3 is made up of 16 amino acids. The CDR3 reads CASSYLPGTYGNTIYF. CDR3 coding DNA: TGTGCCAGCAGTTACTTACCAGGGACATATGGAAACACCATATATTTT.

About this clone itself: Other DNA sequences in the same sample also yield this CDR3. The chain employs TRBV19 and TRBJ2-3; D not resolved. From germline, CDR1 is LNHDA and CDR2 SQIVND (reference sequence). The CDR3 is 11 residues long. V was clipped by 1 base and J by 5 bases, with 1 base between them. The CDR3: CASSIGDTQYF. The CDR3 coding sequence is TGTGCCAGTAGTATAGGAGATACGCAGTATTTT.

The V gene is TRBV28, the J gene TRBJ1-6; D perhaps matches TRBD1 (6 bases). V gave up 6 bases and J gave up 8 bases, with 14 bases separating them. The CDR3 is made up of 14 amino acids. Germline V CDR1 and CDR2: MDHEN, SYDVKM. The CDR3 reads CASRPRGRYSPLHF. Written as DNA, the CDR3 is TGTGCCAGCAGACCACGGGGGCGCTATTCACCCCTCCACTTT.

Only one count was recorded for this clone. The rearrangement uses TRBV9 and TRBJ2-7; D not certain. This CDR3 is 13 amino acids long. Trimming took off 0 bases at V and 5 bases at J, with 9 bases between the two ends. The V gene's germline CDR1 is SGDLS and CDR2 YYNGEE. DNA of the CDR3: TGTGCCAGCAGCGTAGCCCCTCGGAACGAGCAGTACTTC. Protein sequence: CASSVAPRNEQYF. Supplemented by reference TRBV9 and TRBJ2-7, the full variable domain reads DSGVTQTPKHLITATGQRVTLRCSPRSGDLSVYWYQQSLDQGLQFLIQYYNGEERAKGNILERFSAQQFPDLHSELNLSSLELGDSALYFCASSVAPRNEQYFGPGTRLTVT.

This chain joins TRBV6-5 and TRBJ2-7; tentative D call: TRBD1 (5 bases). Germline V gives CDR1 MNHEY, CDR2 SVGAGI. Trimming pared 8 bases from V and 1 base from J, leaving 12 bases between. The CDR3 extends over 13 amino acids. CDR3 region: CASGADGSYEQYF. CDR3 sequence (DNA): TGTGCCAGCGGGGCAGACGGTTCCTACGAGCAGTACTTC.

The rearrangement uses TRBV9 and TRBJ2-3; 8 bases agree with TRBD2. Germline assignment: CDR1 SGDLS and CDR2 YYNGEE. This CDR3 spans 14 amino acids. J lost 4 bases, V lost 3 bases, and 4 bases had no gene match. For the CDR3, the DNA is TGTGCCAGCAGCGCCCGGGAGGGCGCAGATACGCAGTATTTT. It codes for CASSAREGADTQYF. Variable domain in full (rest from reference TRBV9 and TRBJ2-3): DSGVTQTPKHLITATGQRVTLRCSPRSGDLSVYWYQQSLDQGLQFLIQYYNGEERAKGNILERFSAQQFPDLHSELNLSSLELGDSALYFCASSAREGADTQYFGPGTRLTVL.

V usage is TRBV5-1 and J usage is TRBJ2-7, with 10 bases matching TRBD1. V dropped 5 bases and J dropped 5; count of bases not matched to a gene: 10. Germline lookup yields CDR1 SGHRS and CDR2 YFSETQ. The CDR3 loop spans 15 amino acids. The CDR3 bases are TGCGCCAGCAGGCCCGGACAGGGGGTTGTCGACGAGCAGTACTTC. As protein: CASRPGQGVVDEQYF. The full variable domain, in which reference TRBV5-1 and TRBJ2-7 provide the parts outside the CDR3, is KAGVTQTPRYLIKTRGQQVTLSCSPISGHRSVSWYQQTPGQGLQFLFEYFSETQRNKGNFPGRFSGRQFSNSRSEMNVSTLELGDSALYLCASRPGQGVVDEQYFGPGTRLTVT.

For the CDR3, the DNA is TGTGCCAGCACTTCGGGGGCAGCCAAAAACATTCAGTACTTC. It is translated as CASTSGAAKNIQYF. The chain is built from TRBV7-9 and TRBJ2-4; the D call may be TRBD1 or TRBD2 (6 bases each). The CDR3 is made up of 14 amino acids. Trimming removed 7 bases at V and 0 bases at J, with 10 bases between. The V gene's germline CDR1 is SEHNR and CDR2 FQNEAQ (reference sequence).

The chain has TRBV18 and TRBJ2-1, with 11 bases matching TRBD1. CDR3 length equals 17 residues. The J segment lost 6 bases and the V segment lost 3 bases, leaving 10 bases of the junction unmatched. Germline V gives CDR1 KGHSH, CDR2 LQKENI. The CDR3 reads CASSPSITGQGVNEQFF. The CDR3 nucleotides are TGTGCCAGCTCACCCTCTATAACGGGACAGGGGGTCAATGAGCAGTTCTTC.

The J gene is TRBJ1-4, the V gene TRBV4-3, with D uncertain. Trimming left V 0 bases short and J 1 base short, with 9 bases between. The CDR3 spans 16 residues. The germline V gene has CDR1 LGHNA and CDR2 YSLEER. The CDR3 coding sequence is TGCGCCAGCAGCCAAGATGCTACGAAAACTAATGAAAAACTGTTTTTT. Its translation is CASSQDATKTNEKLFF.

This rearrangement joins TRBV11-3 to TRBJ2-5, with 7 bases that match TRBD1. With 1 base clipped from V and 4 bases from J, the junction kept 9 bases outside the gene matches. Germline loops: CDR1 SGHNT, CDR2 YENEEA. The CDR3 has 16 residues. The CDR3 DNA reads TGTGCCAGCAGCTTAGGGGTAGGGGGCGCGGTAGAGACCCAGTACTTC. Its translation: CASSLGVGGAVETQYF.

V is TRBV14 and J is TRBJ1-1, with 9 nucleotides matching TRBD1. Germline CDR1 is SGHDN and CDR2 is FVKESK. The V segment lost 6 bases and the J segment 0 bases; nucleotides outside the gene matches: 8. The length of the CDR3 is 16 residues. This chain's CDR3 is CASSRGQGWVNTEAFF. CDR3 bases: TGTGCCAGCAGTCGCGGACAGGGGTGGGTGAACACTGAAGCTTTCTTT.

The chain recombines TRBV2 with TRBJ1-5; 8 bases are a match to TRBD1. V shed 8 bases, J shed 4 bases, and the junction held 7 bases outside the gene matches. The germline V gene encodes CDR1 SNHLY and CDR2 FYNNEI. The CDR3 has 14 residues. The CDR3 loop is CASETGGGNQPQHF. CDR3 sequence (DNA): TGTGCCAGCGAAACAGGGGGAGGGAATCAGCCCCAGCATTTT.

The gene calls are TRBV9 and TRBJ2-1; TRBD2 might be the D (7 bases). There are 16 residues in the CDR3. Germline CDR1 is SGDLS and CDR2 is YYNGEE. V shed 0 bases and J shed 2 bases, with 12 bases lying between them. The CDR3 loop is CASSVEGGRTYNEQFF. CDR3 bases: TGTGCCAGCAGCGTAGAGGGGGGGCGAACCTACAATGAGCAGTTCTTC. The full variable domain, its missing parts supplied by reference TRBV9 and TRBJ2-1, is DSGVTQTPKHLITATGQRVTLRCSPRSGDLSVYWYQQSLDQGLQFLIQYYNGEERAKGNILERFSAQQFPDLHSELNLSSLELGDSALYFCASSVEGGRTYNEQFFGPGTRLTVL.

The chain recombines TRBV6-5 with TRBJ2-7, with TRBD1 identical over 7 bases. The V gene end was trimmed by 6 bases and the J gene end by 2 bases; junction bases not matched to a gene: 10. Germline CDR1 is MNHEY and CDR2 is SVGAGI. The CDR3 is 15 amino acids. CDR3: CASSDGTVHPYEQYF. The CDR3 region has the DNA TGTGCCAGCAGCGATGGGACAGTACATCCCTACGAGCAGTACTTC.

This chain uses TRBV5-1 with TRBJ1-2; D ambiguous. V lost 1 base and J 0 bases, leaving 4 bases between the germline ends. The length of the CDR3 is 13 residues. The germline CDR1 and CDR2 sequences are SGHRS and YFSETQ. CDR3 sequence (DNA): TGCGCCAGCAGCTTGAGCTCTAACTATGGCTACACCTTC. Its translation: CASSLSSNYGYTF.